The rows below give T cell receptor beta chains drawn from one sample of a study of blood T cells in healthy people across ages. TCRdb fed the 5' RACE reads into MiXCR, producing one record per CDR3 protein. Of some 760,000 distinct CDR3 sequences listed, approximately 25% are singletons. The same specimen was also included in a second study, on T cells of mothers and their children.

Sequenced input: blood. These receptors all come from a boy aged 5-17 years in good health. CDR3s include the opening cysteine and the closing phenylalanine or tryptophan. The order of the fields is CDR3 length, clone size, D gene, V gene, J gene, CDR3 protein, CDR3 DNA. A D gene is named only where the DNA matches it firmly. The listing skips clone size in some rows; elsewhere it reads once, few, many or a size class.

cdr3_length: 16
clone_size: .
d_call: .
v_call: TRBV6-5
j_call: TRBJ1-2
cdr3_aa: CASSKIGTYYASGYTF
cdr3_nt: TGTGCCAGCAGCAAAATTGGGACATATTATGCCTCTGGCTACACCTTC

cdr3_length: 13
clone_size: .
d_call: .
v_call: TRBV6-6
j_call: TRBJ2-1
cdr3_aa: CASFSTTGNEQFF
cdr3_nt: TGTGCCAGCTTTTCAACAACAGGCAATGAGCAGTTCTTC

cdr3_length: 15
clone_size: few
d_call: TRBD2
v_call: TRBV3-1
j_call: TRBJ2-7
cdr3_aa: CASSQSGTSRYEQYF
cdr3_nt: TGTGCCAGCAGCCAAAGCGGGACTAGTAGGTACGAGCAGTACTTC

cdr3_length: 17
clone_size: .
d_call: TRBD2
v_call: TRBV12-3/TRBV12-4
j_call: TRBJ2-1
cdr3_aa: CASSLRLLAGGPHEQFF
cdr3_nt: TGTGCCAGCAGCCTGAGACTACTAGCGGGAGGGCCGCATGAGCAGTTCTTC

cdr3_length: 15
clone_size: once
d_call: .
v_call: TRBV20-1
j_call: TRBJ1-1
cdr3_aa: CSARYRRQMNTEAFF
cdr3_nt: TGCAGTGCTAGATATCGGCGACAAATGAACACTGAAGCTTTCTTT

cdr3_length: 13
clone_size: few
d_call: TRBD1
v_call: TRBV5-1
j_call: TRBJ1-1
cdr3_aa: CASSWDRSHEAFF
cdr3_nt: TGCGCCAGCAGTTGGGACAGGTCCCATGAAGCTTTCTTT

cdr3_length: 15
clone_size: .
d_call: TRBD1
v_call: TRBV5-1
j_call: TRBJ1-1
cdr3_aa: CASSSGGGVNTEAFF
cdr3_nt: TGCGCCAGCAGCTCAGGGGGCGGCGTGAACACTGAAGCTTTCTTT

cdr3_length: 13
clone_size: .
d_call: .
v_call: TRBV12-3/TRBV12-4
j_call: TRBJ2-7
cdr3_aa: CASSLRMSYEQYF
cdr3_nt: TGTGCCAGCAGTCTCCGCATGAGCTACGAGCAGTACTTC

cdr3_length: 12
clone_size: few
d_call: TRBD2
v_call: TRBV27
j_call: TRBJ2-1
cdr3_aa: CASWTSINEQFF
cdr3_nt: TGTGCCAGCTGGACTAGCATCAATGAGCAGTTCTTC

cdr3_length: 16
clone_size: few
d_call: .
v_call: TRBV5-1
j_call: TRBJ2-1
cdr3_aa: CASSLVASGSYNEQFF
cdr3_nt: TGCGCCAGCAGCTTGGTCGCCAGCGGATCCTACAATGAGCAGTTCTTC

cdr3_length: 12
clone_size: .
d_call: .
v_call: TRBV20-1
j_call: TRBJ1-2
cdr3_aa: CSARGDGYGYTF
cdr3_nt: TGCAGTGCTAGGGGGGACGGCTATGGCTACACCTTC

cdr3_length: 13
clone_size: few
d_call: .
v_call: TRBV24-1
j_call: TRBJ2-2
cdr3_aa: CAQKGALPGELFF
cdr3_nt: TGTGCCCAAAAGGGCGCTTTACCCGGGGAGCTGTTTTTT

cdr3_length: 17
clone_size: .
d_call: TRBD2
v_call: TRBV6-5
j_call: TRBJ2-5
cdr3_aa: CASSYSPSGTGQETQYF
cdr3_nt: TGTGCCAGCAGTTACTCTCCTAGCGGGACGGGGCAAGAGACCCAGTACTTC

cdr3_length: 12
clone_size: few
d_call: .
v_call: TRBV29-1
j_call: TRBJ2-7
cdr3_aa: CSVAGASNEQYF
cdr3_nt: TGCAGCGTAGCAGGGGCTAGCAACGAGCAGTACTTC

cdr3_length: 17
clone_size: .
d_call: TRBD1
v_call: TRBV3-1
j_call: TRBJ2-1
cdr3_aa: CASSQGEGALTLNEQFF
cdr3_nt: TGTGCCAGCAGCCAAGGCGAGGGGGCACTGACTTTAAATGAGCAGTTCTTC

cdr3_length: 15
clone_size: .
d_call: TRBD1
v_call: TRBV4-3
j_call: TRBJ1-4
cdr3_aa: CASSNDRGSNEKLFF
cdr3_nt: TGCGCCAGCAGCAACGACAGGGGTTCGAATGAAAAACTGTTTTTT

cdr3_length: 14
clone_size: few
d_call: TRBD1
v_call: TRBV29-1
j_call: TRBJ2-1
cdr3_aa: CSVSQGIPPHEQFF
cdr3_nt: TGCAGCGTTTCACAGGGGATCCCCCCCCATGAGCAGTTCTTC

cdr3_length: 16
clone_size: .
d_call: .
v_call: TRBV12-3/TRBV12-4
j_call: TRBJ1-1
cdr3_aa: CASSSGRAYKNTEAFF
cdr3_nt: TGTGCCAGCAGTTCGGGGAGAGCATATAAGAACACTGAAGCTTTCTTT

cdr3_length: 13
clone_size: .
d_call: .
v_call: TRBV2
j_call: TRBJ2-1
cdr3_aa: CASSVLTVDEQFF
cdr3_nt: TGTGCCAGCAGTGTACTGACGGTCGATGAGCAGTTCTTC

cdr3_length: 13
clone_size: few
d_call: .
v_call: TRBV7-2
j_call: TRBJ2-3
cdr3_aa: CASSLEKGDTQYF
cdr3_nt: TGTGCCAGCAGCTTAGAGAAGGGGGATACGCAGTATTTT

cdr3_length: 13
clone_size: few
d_call: TRBD1
v_call: TRBV20-1
j_call: TRBJ2-1
cdr3_aa: CSAEEDRANEQFF
cdr3_nt: TGCAGTGCTGAGGAGGACAGGGCAAATGAGCAGTTCTTC

cdr3_length: 18
clone_size: .
d_call: TRBD2
v_call: TRBV6-1
j_call: TRBJ2-1
cdr3_aa: CASSDGTSGPPSYNEQFF
cdr3_nt: TGTGCCAGCAGTGACGGGACTAGCGGGCCACCATCCTACAATGAGCAGTTCTTC

cdr3_length: 14
clone_size: few
d_call: TRBD1
v_call: TRBV2
j_call: TRBJ2-6
cdr3_aa: CARDRVTGANALTF
cdr3_nt: TGTGCCAGGGACAGGGTTACTGGGGCCAACGCCCTGACTTTC

cdr3_length: 16
clone_size: .
d_call: .
v_call: TRBV6-5
j_call: TRBJ2-7
cdr3_aa: CASSSLGGQGSYEQYF
cdr3_nt: TGTGCCAGCAGTTCCCTTGGGGGCCAGGGGTCCTACGAGCAGTACTTC

cdr3_length: 14
clone_size: .
d_call: .
v_call: TRBV3-1
j_call: TRBJ1-1
cdr3_aa: CASSSTATNTEAFF
cdr3_nt: TGTGCCAGCAGCTCGACAGCTACGAACACTGAAGCTTTCTTT

cdr3_length: 13
clone_size: .
d_call: .
v_call: TRBV7-2
j_call: TRBJ2-5
cdr3_aa: CASSLLGAIEQYF
cdr3_nt: TGTGCCAGCAGCTTACTGGGGGCTATAGAGCAGTACTTC

cdr3_length: 15
clone_size: .
d_call: TRBD2
v_call: TRBV20-1
j_call: TRBJ2-1
cdr3_aa: CSASVLAGVYNEQFF
cdr3_nt: TGCAGTGCTAGTGTCCTAGCGGGCGTCTACAATGAGCAGTTCTTC

cdr3_length: 16
clone_size: few
d_call: TRBD2
v_call: TRBV7-9
j_call: TRBJ2-5
cdr3_aa: CASSSGGLAGQETQYF
cdr3_nt: TGTGCCAGCAGCTCGGGGGGACTAGCGGGACAAGAGACCCAGTACTTC

cdr3_length: 15
clone_size: .
d_call: .
v_call: TRBV15
j_call: TRBJ2-5
cdr3_aa: CATSTRGWGQETQYF
cdr3_nt: TGTGCCACCAGCACTCGAGGGTGGGGACAAGAGACCCAGTACTTC

cdr3_length: 16
clone_size: .
d_call: .
v_call: TRBV4-2
j_call: TRBJ2-7
cdr3_aa: CASSQDRTGLPYEQYF
cdr3_nt: TGTGCCAGCAGCCAAGATCGTACAGGGCTTCCCTACGAGCAGTACTTC

cdr3_length: 15
clone_size: few
d_call: TRBD2
v_call: TRBV10-2
j_call: TRBJ2-1
cdr3_aa: CASRVAGNTYNEQFF
cdr3_nt: TGCGCCAGCAGGGTAGCGGGTAATACCTACAATGAGCAGTTCTTC

cdr3_length: 15
clone_size: .
d_call: .
v_call: TRBV11-3
j_call: TRBJ1-4
cdr3_aa: CASSSAQGSSEKLFF
cdr3_nt: TGTGCCAGCAGCTCGGCACAGGGTTCGAGCGAAAAACTGTTTTTT

cdr3_length: 14
clone_size: .
d_call: .
v_call: TRBV2
j_call: TRBJ2-7
cdr3_aa: CASRGLAPTYEQYF
cdr3_nt: TGTGCCAGCAGGGGTCTAGCGCCTACCTACGAGCAGTACTTC

cdr3_length: 12
clone_size: .
d_call: .
v_call: TRBV12-5
j_call: TRBJ1-2
cdr3_aa: CASGFEGYGYTF
cdr3_nt: TGTGCTAGTGGTTTCGAGGGGTATGGCTACACCTTC

cdr3_length: 14
clone_size: few
d_call: TRBD2
v_call: TRBV11-3
j_call: TRBJ2-2
cdr3_aa: CASSPQRGAGELFF
cdr3_nt: TGTGCCAGCAGCCCGCAGCGGGGGGCCGGGGAGCTGTTTTTT

cdr3_length: 14
clone_size: few
d_call: .
v_call: TRBV7-8
j_call: TRBJ1-2
cdr3_aa: CASSWYRDNQGYTF
cdr3_nt: TGTGCCAGCAGCTGGTACCGGGACAATCAGGGCTACACCTTC

cdr3_length: 12
clone_size: .
d_call: .
v_call: TRBV6-5
j_call: TRBJ2-3
cdr3_aa: CASRTGPDTQYF
cdr3_nt: TGTGCCAGCAGAACAGGTCCGGATACGCAGTATTTT

cdr3_length: 15
clone_size: .
d_call: TRBD1
v_call: TRBV18
j_call: TRBJ1-6
cdr3_aa: CASSPAGQGNSPLHF
cdr3_nt: TGTGCCAGCTCACCTGCGGGACAGGGAAATTCACCCCTCCACTTT

cdr3_length: 15
clone_size: .
d_call: TRBD2
v_call: TRBV6-5
j_call: TRBJ2-1
cdr3_aa: CASSYGAGGTGEQFF
cdr3_nt: TGTGCCAGCAGTTACGGCGCGGGGGGGACGGGTGAGCAGTTCTTC

cdr3_length: 17
clone_size: .
d_call: TRBD1
v_call: TRBV6-2/TRBV6-3
j_call: TRBJ2-2
cdr3_aa: CASWFSGTGTKGGELFF
cdr3_nt: TGTGCCAGCTGGTTCTCCGGGACAGGGACGAAGGGCGGGGAGCTGTTTTTT

cdr3_length: 14
clone_size: .
d_call: TRBD1
v_call: TRBV18
j_call: TRBJ2-7
cdr3_aa: CASSQTGGRAEQYF
cdr3_nt: TGTGCCAGCTCACAGACAGGGGGGAGAGCCGAGCAGTACTTC

cdr3_length: 15
clone_size: few
d_call: TRBD2
v_call: TRBV5-1
j_call: TRBJ2-1
cdr3_aa: CASSAWTSGVDEQFF
cdr3_nt: TGCGCCAGCAGCGCCTGGACTAGCGGGGTCGATGAGCAGTTCTTC

cdr3_length: 14
clone_size: .
d_call: .
v_call: TRBV11-1
j_call: TRBJ2-7
cdr3_aa: CASSSPGRSYEQYF
cdr3_nt: TGTGCCAGCAGCTCCCCCGGCAGATCCTACGAGCAGTACTTC

cdr3_length: 14
clone_size: once
d_call: .
v_call: TRBV7-2
j_call: TRBJ2-1
cdr3_aa: CASSLTHRRNEQFF
cdr3_nt: TGTGCCAGCAGCTTAACCCACCGGCGCAATGAGCAGTTCTTC

cdr3_length: 16
clone_size: .
d_call: TRBD2
v_call: TRBV7-2
j_call: TRBJ2-3
cdr3_aa: CASSSTNGGNSDTQYF
cdr3_nt: TGTGCCAGCAGCAGTACTAACGGGGGGAACTCAGATACGCAGTATTTT

cdr3_length: 15
clone_size: .
d_call: .
v_call: TRBV12-3/TRBV12-4
j_call: TRBJ1-3
cdr3_aa: CATVETPSSGNTIYF
cdr3_nt: TGTGCCACTGTAGAGACACCTAGCTCTGGAAACACCATATATTTT

cdr3_length: 15
clone_size: few
d_call: .
v_call: TRBV5-1
j_call: TRBJ2-1
cdr3_aa: CASSLGGGRFNEQFF
cdr3_nt: TGCGCCAGCAGCTTGGGCGGGGGCCGATTCAATGAGCAGTTCTTC

cdr3_length: 11
clone_size: .
d_call: .
v_call: TRBV20-1
j_call: TRBJ1-1
cdr3_aa: CSAPSAAEAFF
cdr3_nt: TGCAGTGCTCCCTCGGCAGCTGAAGCTTTCTTT

cdr3_length: 13
clone_size: few
d_call: .
v_call: TRBV5-1
j_call: TRBJ1-1
cdr3_aa: CASSDIRDTEAFF
cdr3_nt: TGCGCCAGCAGCGATATCAGGGACACTGAAGCTTTCTTT

cdr3_length: 17
clone_size: .
d_call: TRBD2
v_call: TRBV20-1
j_call: TRBJ2-3
cdr3_aa: CSATSWILAGGGNTQYF
cdr3_nt: TGCAGTGCTACCTCATGGATTCTAGCGGGGGGCGGGAATACGCAGTATTTT

cdr3_length: 13
clone_size: few
d_call: TRBD2
v_call: TRBV20-1
j_call: TRBJ2-2
cdr3_aa: CSAGLENTGELFF
cdr3_nt: TGCAGTGCTGGACTAGAGAACACCGGGGAGCTGTTTTTT

cdr3_length: 15
clone_size: .
d_call: .
v_call: TRBV27
j_call: TRBJ1-5
cdr3_aa: CASSPGGLGNQPRHF
cdr3_nt: TGTGCCAGCAGTCCTGGGGGGCTAGGAAATCAGCCCCGGCATTTT

cdr3_length: 14
clone_size: .
d_call: TRBD2
v_call: TRBV14
j_call: TRBJ2-7
cdr3_aa: CASSQGLAFYEQYF
cdr3_nt: TGTGCCAGCAGCCAAGGACTAGCCTTCTACGAGCAGTACTTC

cdr3_length: 16
clone_size: few
d_call: TRBD1
v_call: TRBV28
j_call: TRBJ2-1
cdr3_aa: CASSTRQGSSYNEQFF
cdr3_nt: TGTGCCAGCAGTACTCGACAGGGGAGCTCCTACAATGAGCAGTTCTTC

cdr3_length: 17
clone_size: few
d_call: TRBD2
v_call: TRBV4-3
j_call: TRBJ2-3
cdr3_aa: CASSQDRSGGAVDTQYF
cdr3_nt: TGCGCCAGCAGCCAAGACCGAAGCGGGGGGGCCGTAGATACGCAGTATTTT

cdr3_length: 15
clone_size: .
d_call: .
v_call: TRBV2
j_call: TRBJ2-5
cdr3_aa: CASSGQERFQETQYF
cdr3_nt: TGTGCCAGCAGTGGGCAGGAGCGTTTCCAAGAGACCCAGTACTTC

cdr3_length: 16
clone_size: .
d_call: .
v_call: TRBV9
j_call: TRBJ1-1
cdr3_aa: CASSLIQTFRNTEAFF
cdr3_nt: TGTGCCAGCAGCCTAATACAGACATTTCGGAACACTGAAGCTTTCTTT